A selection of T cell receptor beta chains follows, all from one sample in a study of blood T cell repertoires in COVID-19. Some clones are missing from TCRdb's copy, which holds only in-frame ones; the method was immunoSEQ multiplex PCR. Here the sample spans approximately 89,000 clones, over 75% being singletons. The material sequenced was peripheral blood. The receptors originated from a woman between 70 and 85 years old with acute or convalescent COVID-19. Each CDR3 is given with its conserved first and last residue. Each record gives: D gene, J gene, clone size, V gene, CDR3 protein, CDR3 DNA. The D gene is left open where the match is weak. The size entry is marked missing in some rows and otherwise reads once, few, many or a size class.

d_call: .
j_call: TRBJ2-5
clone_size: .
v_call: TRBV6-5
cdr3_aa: CASSYSWGRSPETQYF
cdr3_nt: TGTGCCAGCAGTTATTCCTGGGGCCGTTCCCCAGAGACCCAGTACTTC

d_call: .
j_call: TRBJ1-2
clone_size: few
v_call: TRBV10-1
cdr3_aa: CASSESGQYGYTF
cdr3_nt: TGCGCCAGCAGTGAGTCTGGACAGTATGGCTACACCTTC

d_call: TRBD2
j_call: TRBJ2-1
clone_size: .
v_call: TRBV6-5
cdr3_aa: CASSSRLAGDYNEQFF
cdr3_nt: TGTGCCAGCAGTTCCAGACTAGCGGGGGACTACAATGAGCAGTTCTTC

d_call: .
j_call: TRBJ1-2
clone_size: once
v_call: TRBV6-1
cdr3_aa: CASSDGGWAYGYTF
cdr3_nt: TGTGCCAGCAGTGATGGAGGTTGGGCCTATGGCTACACCTTC

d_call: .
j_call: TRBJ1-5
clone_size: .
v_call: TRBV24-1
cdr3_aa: CATSEGGRVSNQPQHF
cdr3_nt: TGTGCCACCAGTGAAGGGGGGAGGGTGAGCAATCAGCCCCAGCATTTT

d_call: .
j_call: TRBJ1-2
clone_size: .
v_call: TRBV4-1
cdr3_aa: CASSQGPGYPGGYTF
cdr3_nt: TGCGCCAGCAGCCAAGGACCGGGATATCCGGGGGGCTACACCTTC

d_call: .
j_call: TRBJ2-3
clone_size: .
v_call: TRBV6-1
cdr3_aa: CASSEAAGFSGDTQYF
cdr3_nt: TGTGCCAGCAGTGAAGCGGCGGGTTTTAGCGGAGATACGCAGTATTTT

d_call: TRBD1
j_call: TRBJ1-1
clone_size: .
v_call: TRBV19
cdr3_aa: CASTRDRGEAFF
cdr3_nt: TGTGCCAGTACTCGGGACAGGGGGGAAGCTTTCTTT

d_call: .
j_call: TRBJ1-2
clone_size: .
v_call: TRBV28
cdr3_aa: CASRVGTHYGYTF
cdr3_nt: TGTGCCAGCAGGGTCGGGACACACTATGGCTACACCTTC

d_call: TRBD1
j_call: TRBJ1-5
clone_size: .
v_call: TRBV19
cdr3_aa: CASSGQGEQPQHF
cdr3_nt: TGTGCCAGTAGCGGACAGGGTGAACAGCCCCAGCATTTT

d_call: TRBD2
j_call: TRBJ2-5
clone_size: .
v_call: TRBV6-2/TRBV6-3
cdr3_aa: CASSSLLSGTRTQYF
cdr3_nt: TGTGCCAGCAGTTCCTTACTTAGCGGGACCAGGACCCAGTACTTC

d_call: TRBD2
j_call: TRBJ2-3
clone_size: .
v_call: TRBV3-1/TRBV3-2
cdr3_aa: CASNKGTSPTSGTDTQYF
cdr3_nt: TGTGCCAGCAACAAGGGGACTAGTCCAACCTCTGGCACAGATACGCAGTATTTT

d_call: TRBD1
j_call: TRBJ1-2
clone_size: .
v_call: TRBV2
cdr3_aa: CASSAPGGAGYGYTF
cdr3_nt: TGTGCCAGCAGTGCTCCAGGGGGCGCCGGCTATGGCTACACCTTC

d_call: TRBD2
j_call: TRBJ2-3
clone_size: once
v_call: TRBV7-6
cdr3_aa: CASSGLAGGESTDTQYF
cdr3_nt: TGTGCCAGCAGCGGACTAGCGGGAGGGGAGAGCACAGATACGCAGTATTTT

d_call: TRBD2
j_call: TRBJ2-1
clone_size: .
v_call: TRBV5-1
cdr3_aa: CASSLAGGVNEQFF
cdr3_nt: TGCGCCAGCAGCTTGGCCGGGGGGGTTAATGAGCAGTTCTTC

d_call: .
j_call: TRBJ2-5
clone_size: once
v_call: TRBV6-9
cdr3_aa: CASFRTILVETQYF
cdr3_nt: TGTGCCAGCTTTCGGACTATACTCGTGGAGACCCAGTACTTC

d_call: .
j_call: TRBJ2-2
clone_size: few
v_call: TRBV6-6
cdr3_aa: CASSYGGGRWTGELFF
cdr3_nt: TGTGCCAGCAGTTACGGAGGGGGCCGATGGACCGGGGAGCTGTTTTTT

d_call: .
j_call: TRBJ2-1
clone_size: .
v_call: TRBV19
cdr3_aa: CASSFYGGSEQFF
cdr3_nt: TGTGCCAGTAGTTTCTACGGGGGTAGTGAGCAGTTCTTC

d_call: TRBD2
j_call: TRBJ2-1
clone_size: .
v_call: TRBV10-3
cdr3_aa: CAISLAGDNEQFF
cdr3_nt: TGTGCCATCTCGCTAGCGGGGGACAATGAGCAGTTCTTC

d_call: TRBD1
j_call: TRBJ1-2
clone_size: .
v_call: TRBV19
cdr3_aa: CASKERTGIRSGYGYTF
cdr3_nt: TGTGCCAGTAAGGAGAGGACAGGGATACGTTCAGGCTATGGCTACACCTTC

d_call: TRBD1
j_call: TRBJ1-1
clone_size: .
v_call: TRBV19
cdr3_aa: CASSRQGQAEAFF
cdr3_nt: TGTGCCAGCAGCCGACAGGGCCAAGCGGAAGCTTTCTTT

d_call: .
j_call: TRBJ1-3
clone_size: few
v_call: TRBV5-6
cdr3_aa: CASSFISGNTIYF
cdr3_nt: TGTGCCAGCAGCTTTATCTCTGGAAACACCATATATTTT

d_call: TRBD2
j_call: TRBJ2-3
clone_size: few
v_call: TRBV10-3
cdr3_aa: CAIRAGLATDTQYF
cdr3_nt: TGTGCCATCCGCGCGGGACTAGCGACAGATACGCAGTATTTT

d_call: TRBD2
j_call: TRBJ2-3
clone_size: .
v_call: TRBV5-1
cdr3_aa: CASRGLAHPDTQYF
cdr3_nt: TGCGCCAGCAGGGGACTAGCGCACCCAGATACGCAGTATTTT

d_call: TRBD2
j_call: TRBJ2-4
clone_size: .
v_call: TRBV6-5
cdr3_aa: CASSYDGGLGNIQYF
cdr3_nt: TGTGCCAGCAGTTACGACGGGGGACTAGGAAACATTCAGTACTTC

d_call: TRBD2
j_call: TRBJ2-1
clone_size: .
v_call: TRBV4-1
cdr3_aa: CASSSGTSGYNEQFF
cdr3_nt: TGCGCCAGCAGTAGCGGGACTAGCGGATACAATGAGCAGTTCTTC

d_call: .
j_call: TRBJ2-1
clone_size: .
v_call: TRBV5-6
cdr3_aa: CASSFQPDEQFF
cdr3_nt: TGTGCCAGCAGCTTTCAACCGGATGAGCAGTTCTTC

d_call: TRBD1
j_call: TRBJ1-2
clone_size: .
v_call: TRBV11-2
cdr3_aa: CASSLGRDSLTF
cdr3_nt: TGTGCCAGCAGCTTAGGACGGGACAGTCTCACCTTC

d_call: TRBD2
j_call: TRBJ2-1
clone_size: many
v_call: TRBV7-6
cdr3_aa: CASSLDSGGANEQFF
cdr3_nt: TGTGCCAGCAGCTTAGACTCCGGGGGGGCCAATGAGCAGTTCTTC

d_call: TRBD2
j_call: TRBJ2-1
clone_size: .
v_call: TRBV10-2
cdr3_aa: CASSEMTSGINEQFF
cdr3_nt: TGCGCCAGCAGTGAGATGACTAGCGGGATCAATGAGCAGTTCTTC

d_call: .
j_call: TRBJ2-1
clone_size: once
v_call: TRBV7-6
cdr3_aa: CASSLGASPDNEQFF
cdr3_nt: TGTGCCAGCAGCTTAGGGGCCAGTCCTGACAATGAGCAGTTCTTC

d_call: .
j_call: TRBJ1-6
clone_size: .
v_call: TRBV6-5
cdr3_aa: CASSSLSSPLHF
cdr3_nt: TGTGCCAGCAGTTCCTTATCCTCACCCCTCCACTTT

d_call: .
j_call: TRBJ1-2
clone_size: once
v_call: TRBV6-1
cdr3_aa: CASSEARVGSGYTF
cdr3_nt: TGTGCCAGCAGTGAGGCCCGGGTGGGGAGTGGCTACACCTTC

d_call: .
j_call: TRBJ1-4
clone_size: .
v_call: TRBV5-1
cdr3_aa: CASSLETGRGEKLFF
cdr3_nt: TGCGCCAGCAGCTTGGAGACAGGAAGGGGTGAAAAACTGTTTTTT

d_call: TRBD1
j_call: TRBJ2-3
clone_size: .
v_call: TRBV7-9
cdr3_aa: CASSPGQQHRDTQYF
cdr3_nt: TGTGCCAGCAGCCCGGGACAGCAGCATAGAGATACGCAGTATTTT

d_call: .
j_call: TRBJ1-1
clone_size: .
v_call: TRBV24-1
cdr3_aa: CATSEGGYTEAFF
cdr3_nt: TGTGCCACCAGTGAGGGGGGGTACACTGAAGCTTTCTTT

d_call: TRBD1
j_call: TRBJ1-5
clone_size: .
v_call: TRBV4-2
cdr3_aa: CASSQASGQNQPQHF
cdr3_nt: TGTGCCAGCAGCCAAGCCTCGGGACAGAATCAGCCCCAGCATTTT

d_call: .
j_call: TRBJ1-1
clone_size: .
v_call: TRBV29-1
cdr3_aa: CSALGGPEAFF
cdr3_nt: TGCAGCGCGCTGGGGGGGCCTGAAGCTTTCTTT

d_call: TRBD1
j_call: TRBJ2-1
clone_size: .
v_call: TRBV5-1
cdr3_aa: CASNRDSVGNEQFF
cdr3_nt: TGCGCCAGCAACCGGGACAGCGTCGGAAATGAGCAGTTCTTC

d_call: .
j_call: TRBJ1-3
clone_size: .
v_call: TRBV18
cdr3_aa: CASSPRGRDPSGNTIYF
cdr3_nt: TGTGCCAGCTCACCACGGGGCAGAGACCCCTCTGGAAACACCATATATTTT

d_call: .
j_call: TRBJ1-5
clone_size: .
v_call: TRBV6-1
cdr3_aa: CASSASGADSNQPQHF
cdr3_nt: TGTGCCAGCAGTGCTTCAGGGGCGGATAGCAATCAGCCCCAGCATTTT

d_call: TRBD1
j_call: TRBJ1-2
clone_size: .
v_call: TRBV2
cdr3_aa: CASRGTGHGYTF
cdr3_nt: TGTGCCAGCCGAGGGACAGGTCATGGCTACACCTTC

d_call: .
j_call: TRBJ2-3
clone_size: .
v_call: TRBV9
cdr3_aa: CASSLRLAPSTDTQYF
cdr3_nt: TGTGCCAGCAGTCTCCGACTGGCTCCGAGCACAGATACGCAGTATTTT

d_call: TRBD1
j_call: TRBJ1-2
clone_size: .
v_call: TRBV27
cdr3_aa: CASSFGTGYSFGYTF
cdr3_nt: TGTGCCAGCAGTTTCGGGACAGGGTACTCTTTTGGCTACACCTTC

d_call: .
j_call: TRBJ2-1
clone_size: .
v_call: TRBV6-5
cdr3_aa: CASQADSYNEQFF
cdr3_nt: TGTGCCAGCCAGGCAGACAGCTACAATGAGCAGTTCTTC

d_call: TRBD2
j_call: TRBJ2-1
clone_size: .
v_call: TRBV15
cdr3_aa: CATRPGLAGGLQFF
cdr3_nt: TGTGCCACCAGGCCGGGACTAGCGGGAGGACTCCAGTTCTTC

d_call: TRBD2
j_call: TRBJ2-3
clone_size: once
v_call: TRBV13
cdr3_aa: CASSYNSLREGGTQYF
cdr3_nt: TGTGCCAGCAGCTATAATTCCTTACGGGAGGGTGGTACGCAGTATTTT

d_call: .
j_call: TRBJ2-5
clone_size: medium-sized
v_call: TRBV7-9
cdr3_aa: CASSLVEGSQETQYF
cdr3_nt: TGTGCCAGCAGCTTAGTTGAGGGCAGCCAAGAGACCCAGTACTTC

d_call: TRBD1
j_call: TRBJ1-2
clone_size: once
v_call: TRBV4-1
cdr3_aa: CASSHIQGAEGGYTF
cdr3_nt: TGCGCCAGCAGCCACATACAGGGGGCAGAGGGTGGCTACACCTTC

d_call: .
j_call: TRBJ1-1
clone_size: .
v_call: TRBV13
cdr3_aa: CASSLDRDVLRGAFF
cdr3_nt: TGTGCCAGCAGCTTAGACAGGGATGTCTTGCGTGGAGCTTTCTTT

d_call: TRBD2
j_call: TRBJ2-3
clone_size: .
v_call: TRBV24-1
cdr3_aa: CATSDPGGGAYTQYF
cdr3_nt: TGTGCCACCAGTGATCCGGGCGGGGGGGCGTATACGCAGTATTTT

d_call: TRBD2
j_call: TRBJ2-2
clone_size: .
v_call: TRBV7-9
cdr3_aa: CASSLDPREMNTGELFF
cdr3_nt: TGTGCCAGCAGCTTAGATCCGCGGGAGATGAACACCGGGGAGCTGTTTTTT

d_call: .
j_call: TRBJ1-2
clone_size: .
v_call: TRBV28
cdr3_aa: CASQTPGVIGGYTF
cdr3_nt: TGTGCCAGCCAGACTCCGGGGGTGATCGGTGGCTACACCTTC

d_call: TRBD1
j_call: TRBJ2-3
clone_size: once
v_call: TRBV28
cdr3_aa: CASRKDRGHTDTQYF
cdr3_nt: TGTGCCAGCAGAAAGGACAGGGGGCATACAGATACGCAGTATTTT

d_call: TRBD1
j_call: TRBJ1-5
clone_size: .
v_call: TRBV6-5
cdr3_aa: CASSLTGVNQPQHF
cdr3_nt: TGTGCCAGCAGTTTAACAGGGGTTAATCAGCCCCAGCATTTT